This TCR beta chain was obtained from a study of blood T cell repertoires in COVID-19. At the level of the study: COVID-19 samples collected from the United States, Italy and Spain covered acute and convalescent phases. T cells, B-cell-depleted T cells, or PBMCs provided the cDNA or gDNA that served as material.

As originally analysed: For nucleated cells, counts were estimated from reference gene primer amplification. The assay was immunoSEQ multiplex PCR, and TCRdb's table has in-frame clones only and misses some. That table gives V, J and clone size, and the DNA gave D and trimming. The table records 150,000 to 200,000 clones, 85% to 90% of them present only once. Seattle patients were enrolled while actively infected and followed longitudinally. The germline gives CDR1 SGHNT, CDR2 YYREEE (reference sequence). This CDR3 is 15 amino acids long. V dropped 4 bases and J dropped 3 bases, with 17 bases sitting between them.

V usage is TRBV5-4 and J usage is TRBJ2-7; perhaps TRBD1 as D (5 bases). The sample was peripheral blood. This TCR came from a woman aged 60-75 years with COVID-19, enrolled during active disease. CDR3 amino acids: CASSLLKGKGYEQYF. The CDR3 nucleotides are TGTGCCAGCAGCCTGCTAAAGGGGAAAGGCTACGAGCAGTACTTC.